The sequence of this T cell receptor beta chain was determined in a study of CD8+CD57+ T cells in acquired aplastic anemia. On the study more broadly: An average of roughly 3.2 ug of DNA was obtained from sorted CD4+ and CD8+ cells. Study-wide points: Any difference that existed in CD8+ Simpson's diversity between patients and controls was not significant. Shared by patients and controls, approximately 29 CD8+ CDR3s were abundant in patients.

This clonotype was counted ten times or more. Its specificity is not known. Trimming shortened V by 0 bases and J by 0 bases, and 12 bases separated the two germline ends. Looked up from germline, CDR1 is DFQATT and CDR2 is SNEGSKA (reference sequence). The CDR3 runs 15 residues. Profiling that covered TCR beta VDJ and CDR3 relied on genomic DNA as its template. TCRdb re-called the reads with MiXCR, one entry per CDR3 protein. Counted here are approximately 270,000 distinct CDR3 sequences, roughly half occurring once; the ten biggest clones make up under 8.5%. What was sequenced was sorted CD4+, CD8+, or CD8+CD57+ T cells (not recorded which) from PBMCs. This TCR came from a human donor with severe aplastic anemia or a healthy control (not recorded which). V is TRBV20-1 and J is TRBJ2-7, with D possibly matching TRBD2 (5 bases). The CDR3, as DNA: TGCAGTGCTAGAGATAGACTAAAAAGCTCCTACGAGCAGTACTTC. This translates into CSARDRLKSSYEQYF.